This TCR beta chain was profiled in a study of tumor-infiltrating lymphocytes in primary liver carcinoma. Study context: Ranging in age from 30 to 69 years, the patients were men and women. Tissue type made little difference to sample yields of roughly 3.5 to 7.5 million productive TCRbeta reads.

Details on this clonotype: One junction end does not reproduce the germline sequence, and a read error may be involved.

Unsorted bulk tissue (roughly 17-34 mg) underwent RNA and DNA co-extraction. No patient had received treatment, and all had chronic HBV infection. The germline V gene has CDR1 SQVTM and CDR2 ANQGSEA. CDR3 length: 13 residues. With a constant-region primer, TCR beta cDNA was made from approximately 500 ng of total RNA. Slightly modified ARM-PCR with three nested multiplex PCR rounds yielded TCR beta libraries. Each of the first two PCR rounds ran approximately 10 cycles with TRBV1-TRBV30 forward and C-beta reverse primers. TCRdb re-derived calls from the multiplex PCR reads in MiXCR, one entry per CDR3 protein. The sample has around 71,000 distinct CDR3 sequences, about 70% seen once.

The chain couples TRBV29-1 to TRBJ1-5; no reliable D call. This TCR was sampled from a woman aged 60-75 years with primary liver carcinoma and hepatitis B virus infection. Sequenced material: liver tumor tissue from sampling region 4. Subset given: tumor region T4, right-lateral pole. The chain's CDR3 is CSVGENSNRPQHF. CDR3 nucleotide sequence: TGCAGCGTTGGGGAAAATAGCAATCGGCCCCAACATTTT.